Shown below are 26 T cell receptor beta chains from a single sample sequenced in a study of cytomegalovirus exposure and HLA in healthy donors. Primers: 60 Vbeta forward and 13 Jbeta reverse. Produced via immunoSEQ multiplex PCR; TCRdb's table is partial and in-frame only. The sample shows over 150,000 clones, roughly 80% of them seen only once. Input material: PBMCs. These receptors all stem from a woman aged 45-60 years in good health and CMV-seropositive.

The chain recombines TRBV4-1 with TRBJ2-5; 11 bases are shared with TRBD1. CDR3 length equals 16 residues. Trimming at V came to 4 bases and at J to 5 bases, leaving 9 bases not matched to a gene. Germline loops: CDR1 MGHRA, CDR2 YSYEKL. The CDR3 is CASSLSPGQGAETQYF. CDR3 DNA sequence: TGCGCCAGCAGCCTTAGCCCCGGACAGGGGGCTGAGACCCAGTACTTC.

V gene TRBV5-4 combines with J gene TRBJ2-1, with 9 bases matching TRBD1. Germline assignment: CDR1 SGHNT and CDR2 YYREEE (reference sequence). V was pared by 2 bases and J by 6 bases, with 3 bases of the junction left unmatched. The CDR3 runs 14 residues. Here the CDR3 DNA reads TGTGCCAGCAGCTTCCCGACAGGGGGCAATGAGCAGTTCTTC. Amino acids: CASSFPTGGNEQFF.

There are a few counts of this clone. The chain recombines TRBV5-1 with TRBJ1-1, with D perhaps matching TRBD1 (5 bases). V lost 3 bases and J 0 bases, leaving 12 bases between the germline ends. The CDR3 spans 15 residues. Germline-derived CDR1 and CDR2 are SGHRS and YFSETQ. The CDR3 nucleotides read TGCGCCAGCAGCTCTGTGGAGGGGATGAACACTGAAGCTTTCTTT. It specifies CASSSVEGMNTEAFF.

V is TRBV5-1 and J is TRBJ1-5, with TRBD1 matching over 11 bases. Germline V lookup: CDR1 SGHRS, CDR2 YFSETQ. The CDR3 has 14 amino acids. V shed 4 bases, J shed 5 bases, and the junction held 2 bases outside the gene matches. CDR3 sequence (DNA): TGCGCCAGCAGCCAGGGACAGGGGGATCAGCCCCAGCATTTT. This encodes CASSQGQGDQPQHF.

The V gene is TRBV15, the J gene TRBJ2-7, with D possibly TRBD1 on 7 matching bases. Germline V gives CDR1 LNHNV, CDR2 YYDKDF (reference sequence). V lost 1 base, J lost 6 bases, and 10 bases lay in between. This CDR3 is 13 amino acids long. The CDR3 DNA sequence: TGTGCCACCAGCAGAGGACAGGGAGGCGAGCAGTACTTC. Protein sequence: CATSRGQGGEQYF.

A note on this clone: At one boundary the junction diverges from the germline segment, which might be a read error. This chain links TRBV7-9 with TRBJ2-7; TRBD1 is a possible D gene (5 bases). The CDR3 covers 14 residues. In germline, CDR1 is SEHNR, CDR2 FQNEAQ (reference sequence). The CDR3 spells CSSRSDKSSYEQYF. The DNA for the CDR3 is TGTTCCAGCAGATCGGACAAGAGCTCCTACGAGCAGTACTTC.

This chain connects TRBV6-1 to TRBJ2-1; D is possibly TRBD1 (5 bases). Looked up from germline, CDR1 is MNHNS and CDR2 is SASEGT. The CDR3 runs to 15 residues. Trimming stripped 2 bases from V and 5 bases from J, with 13 bases between. The CDR3 DNA is TGTGCCAGCAGTGAAACAGGCTCTGGTGACAATGAGCAGTTCTTC. Translated: CASSETGSGDNEQFF.

The chain has TRBV4-1 and TRBJ1-4, with a possible D match to TRBD1 (5 bases). V dropped 6 bases and J dropped 10 bases, with 9 bases sitting between them. This CDR3 is 11 amino acids long. Germline loops: CDR1 MGHRA, CDR2 YSYEKL. The CDR3 nucleotides are TGCGCCAGCAGAGCTCAGGGAAAACTGTTTTTT. Translation gives CASRAQGKLFF.

The chain uses TRBV7-8 and TRBJ2-5; 9 bases line up with TRBD2. CDR3 length equals 16 residues. V lost 1 base, J lost 5 bases, and 8 bases stayed unmatched. From germline, CDR1 is SGHVS and CDR2 FQNEAQ. DNA of the CDR3: TGTGCCAGCAGCTTAGGACTACTAGCGGGTGGGGAGACCCAGTACTTC. Its translation: CASSLGLLAGGETQYF.

V gene TRBV19 combines with J gene TRBJ2-3; 10 bases map to TRBD2. This CDR3 region has 15 residues. Germline CDR1 and CDR2: LNHDA and SQIVND (reference sequence). Trimming at V came to 4 bases and at J to 6 bases, leaving 7 bases not matched to a gene. CDR3 nucleotide sequence: TGTGCCAGTAGTAGGAGCGGGGGGGAAGGGGATACGCAGTATTTT. Its protein is CASSRSGGEGDTQYF.

The rearrangement links TRBV18 to TRBJ2-1; the match to TRBD2 covers 12 bases. The trim removed 3 bases at V and 8 bases at J, leaving 2 bases unmatched. This CDR3 region has 14 residues. Per germline, CDR1 KGHSH and CDR2 LQKENI. CDR3 bases: TGTGCCAGCTCACCGACTAGCGGGAGCTATGAGCAGTTCTTC. It yields the protein CASSPTSGSYEQFF.

This chain uses TRBV2 with TRBJ2-1, with 11 bases fitting TRBD2. Germline assignment: CDR1 SNHLY and CDR2 FYNNEI. The CDR3 runs to 18 residues. With 7 bases clipped from V and 7 bases from J, the junction kept 18 bases outside the gene matches. As DNA, the CDR3 is TGTGCCAGCATCCGGTTCAACACTTTAGCGGGAGGGTTGAATGAGCAGTTCTTC. It translates to CASIRFNTLAGGLNEQFF.

The chain recombines TRBV18 with TRBJ2-7; 8 positions match TRBD1. CDR1 KGHSH and CDR2 LQKENI come from the germline V gene. Germline trimming cut 4 bases from V and 6 bases from J; bases unmatched to any gene: 8. The CDR3 has 14 residues. CDR3 residues: CASSRGQGHGEQYF. As DNA, the CDR3 is TGTGCCAGCTCACGCGGACAGGGTCATGGCGAGCAGTACTTC. Full variable domain (remainder filled in from reference TRBV18 and TRBJ2-7): NAGVMQNPRHLVRRRGQEARLRCSPMKGHSHVYWYRQLPEEGLKFMVYLQKENIIDESGMPKERFSAEFPKEGPSILRIQQVVRGDSAAYFCASSRGQGHGEQYFGPGTRLTVT.

V and J are TRBV19 and TRBJ2-7; 11 bases map to TRBD1. V gave up 5 bases and J gave up 6 bases; unmatched junction bases: 9. The CDR3 is 15 residues long. Germline V gene sequence: CDR1 LNHDA, CDR2 SQIVND (reference sequence). CDR3 bases: TGTGCCAGTAGTCCCCCGGGACAGGGGGAGCCCGAGCAGTACTTC. Protein: CASSPPGQGEPEQYF.

This chain connects TRBV6-5 to TRBJ1-2, with 7 bases that match TRBD1. With V trimmed by 6 bases and J by 4 bases, 8 bases remained unmatched. Per the germline V gene, CDR1 is MNHEY and CDR2 is SVGAGI. CDR3 length equals 14 residues. The CDR3 loop is CASSKGARGYGYTF. The CDR3 DNA reads as TGTGCCAGCAGCAAGGGGGCGCGAGGCTATGGCTACACCTTC.

The sample holds a few counts of this clone. At one end, the junction sequence differs from germline, possibly due to a read error. The chain recombines TRBV7-9 with TRBJ2-7; D perhaps matches TRBD2 (5 bases). Germline CDR1 is SEHNR and CDR2 is FQNEAQ (reference sequence). This CDR3 is built from 14 residues. Written as DNA, the CDR3 is TGTTCCAGCAGCTTATTCGGGGTTACCTACGAGCAGTACTTC. Protein: CSSSLFGVTYEQYF.

The rearrangement links TRBV20-1 to TRBJ2-1; D not certain. The CDR3 contains 11 residues. Germline CDR1 reads DFQATT; CDR2 reads SNEGSKA (reference sequence). V lost 3 bases and J 9 bases, leaving 9 bases between the germline ends. CDR3 sequence (DNA): TGCAGTGCTAGTAGTGGAGTTGAGCAGTTCTTC. Translated: CSASSGVEQFF.

V and J are TRBV29-1 and TRBJ2-3, with 8 bases matching TRBD2. V dropped 2 bases and J dropped 4; count of bases not matched to a gene: 8. CDR1 and CDR2 (germline): SQVTM, ANQGSEA. This CDR3 has 15 amino acids. The DNA of the CDR3 is TGCAGCGTTGAAACTGGGGCGGGAGGACCAGATACGCAGTATTTT. Its protein is CSVETGAGGPDTQYF.

This clone was recorded once. The chain uses TRBV6-5 and TRBJ2-3; 12 nucleotides align to TRBD1. V lost 6 bases and J lost 4; bases outside the gene matches: 5. This CDR3 is built from 15 residues. Germline CDR1 is MNHEY and CDR2 is SVGAGI. The CDR3 coding sequence is TGTGCCAGCAGGAAGGGACAGGGGGCTGCAGATACGCAGTATTTT. Protein sequence: CASRKGQGAADTQYF.

The chain links TRBV25-1 to TRBJ2-5; D is unclear. The CDR3 is 15 amino acids. The ends were cut back, 3 bases at V and 3 bases at J, with 14 bases in the middle. Germline CDR1 is MGHDK and CDR2 is SYGVNS. CDR3: CASSEFLGQKETQYF. In DNA, the CDR3 is TGTGCCAGCAGTGAGTTTCTTGGGCAGAAAGAGACCCAGTACTTC.

The rearrangement uses TRBV10-3 and TRBJ1-6; no definite D call. The CDR3 loop spans 16 amino acids. From germline, CDR1 is ENHRY and CDR2 SYGVKD. The ends were cut back, 2 bases at V and 7 bases at J, with 15 bases in the middle. CDR3 amino acids: CAISEDSQWSNSPLHF. CDR3 nucleotide sequence: TGTGCCATCAGTGAGGATTCTCAGTGGTCCAATTCACCCCTCCACTTT.

Points on this clone: The sample carries other DNA sequences with the same CDR3. This chain links TRBV9 with TRBJ2-3, with TRBD2 identical over 8 bases. CDR1 is SGDLS and CDR2 is YYNGEE in the germline V gene. This CDR3 is 17 amino acids long. The V segment lost 0 bases and the J segment 6 bases; nucleotides outside the gene matches: 12. The DNA for the CDR3 is TGTGCCAGCAGCGTAGGGGTCGGGGGGGACCGTGGGGATACGCAGTATTTT. The encoded protein is CASSVGVGGDRGDTQYF.

The rearrangement joins TRBV2 to TRBJ1-1, with D uncertain. CDR3 length: 11 residues. Trimming left V 5 bases short and J 4 bases short, with 5 bases between. Germline CDR1 and CDR2: SNHLY and FYNNEI. The CDR3 DNA sequence: TGTGCCAGCAGTCTTTCCACTGAAGCTTTCTTT. Protein sequence: CASSLSTEAFF.

V usage is TRBV19 and J usage is TRBJ1-2; TRBD1 matches at 9 bases. V lost 8 bases and J lost 4; bases outside the gene matches: 2. From germline, CDR1 is LNHDA and CDR2 SQIVND (reference sequence). This CDR3 comprises 12 residues. The CDR3 DNA reads as TGTGCCAGTTTGGACAGGGGCTATGGCTACACCTTC. This encodes CASLDRGYGYTF. Using reference TRBV19 and TRBJ1-2 for the parts outside the CDR3, the full variable domain is DGGITQSPKYLFRKEGQNVTLSCEQNLNHDAMYWYRQDPGQGLRLIYYSQIVNDFQKGDIAEGYSVSREKKESFPLTVTSAQKNPTAFYLCASLDRGYGYTFGSGTRLTVV.

This clone was seen a handful of times. J is TRBJ2-3 and V is TRBV6-1, with TRBD1 identical over 8 bases. The CDR3 length is 15 residues. J gave up 4 bases and V 5 bases, and 8 bases lay outside the gene matches. Germline assignment: CDR1 MNHNS and CDR2 SASEGT. CDR3 region: CASSFGQGPADTQYF. In DNA form, the CDR3 reads TGTGCCAGCAGTTTTGGACAGGGACCCGCAGATACGCAGTATTTT.

This sequence joins TRBV5-8 and TRBJ1-5, with D maybe TRBD1 (6 bases). Looked up from germline, CDR1 is SGHTS and CDR2 is YDEGEE. This CDR3 is 12 amino acids long. V was clipped by 0 bases and J by 11 bases, with 9 bases between them. The CDR3 region has the DNA TGTGCCAGCAGCTTGGACAGGGAAGCCCAGCATTTT. Protein: CASSLDREAQHF.